The clone carrying this T cell receptor (beta chain) was seen more than once but under ten times. The sample providers were healthy Caucasian people from Russia, aged about 6 to 100. Extractions gave at least 5.5 micrograms of total RNA per sample. This specimen belongs to a study of blood T cells in healthy people across ages. The wider study: Every two T cells gave about one barcoded beta molecule via template switching.

The V gene's germline CDR1 is MNHEY and CDR2 SMNVEV (reference sequence). Trimming shortened V by 5 bases and J by 5 bases, and 12 bases separated the two germline ends. CDR3 length: 13 amino acids. With a J-beta primer mix and a sample-barcoded 5' primer, a second PCR ran about 7 to 12 cycles. The template-switch adaptor was a 5' adaptor with 12 random nucleotides. It tagged each cDNA molecule. Each CDR3 protein is one row after TCRdb ran MiXCR on the 5' RACE reads. In the table there are some 1.8 million distinct CDR3 sequences, about 39% of which are singletons. This receptor was taken from a human donor in good health. The sequencing input was blood. V is TRBV27 and J is TRBJ2-5; D call uncertain. The CDR3 DNA follows: TGTGCCAGCAGTCTGTTTGCTTCCGAGACCCAGTACTTC. This translates into CASSLFASETQYF.